Below are 12 T cell receptor beta chains sequenced from a single sample in a study of T cells in Graves' hyperthyroidism and ophthalmopathy (dated by TCRdb to between 2018 and 2021). The library was generated by multiplex PCR. Sequencing was carried out with an Illumina HiSeq 2000. TCR beta CDR3 regions were amplified from RNA transcripts. For the first round of RT-PCR on the TCR CDR3, the HTBI primer set was used together with the Qiagen OneStep RT-PCR kit. The public reads were reprocessed in TCRdb via fastp at Q25 and MiXCR, keeping in-frame beta chains. Rows with a matching CDR3 protein are joined into one entry that keeps the most common DNA and genes. In this sample the table shows approximately 610,000 distinct CDR3 sequences, roughly 17% of which occur a single time. The ten most abundant clones make up approximately 20% of the sample. What was sequenced was blood. Receptor source: a woman under 30 with Graves' hyperthyroidism.

The gene calls are TRBV5-1 and TRBJ2-2; D unresolved. With 0 bases removed from V and 5 bases from J, the gap between germline ends came to 11 bases. Looked up from germline, CDR1 is SGHRS and CDR2 is YFSETQ. This CDR3 has 15 residues. This chain's CDR3 is CASSLEWISTGELFF. CDR3 bases: TGCGCCAGCAGCTTGGAATGGATCTCAACCGGGGAGCTGTTTTTT.

In its sample, this clonotype was seen many times. The CDR3 here is CASSFAGWSGAGRNTQYF. CDR3 nucleotide sequence: TGTGCCAGCAGCTTCGCTGGGTGGAGCGGGGCAGGTCGAAATACGCAGTATTTT. J is TRBJ2-3 and V is TRBV7-2; 7 bases match TRBD2. Germline V gives CDR1 SGHTA, CDR2 FQGNSA. The CDR3 length is 18 residues. Losses at the gene ends were 3 bases for V and 7 bases for J; bases not matched to a gene: 19.

This clonotype was recorded many times. The V call is TRBV11-3, the J call TRBJ2-2, with D possibly matching TRBD1 (8 bases). The CDR3 loop spans 15 amino acids. Looked up from germline, CDR1 is SGHNT and CDR2 is YENEEA. V was pared by 4 bases and J by 5 bases, with 14 bases between. The CDR3 protein is CASSYDRGGTGELFF. In nucleotides, the CDR3 is TGTGCCAGCAGCTATGACAGGGGAGGGACCGGGGAGCTGTTTTTT.

About this clonotype itself: The junction differs from germline at one of its ends, possibly a read error. The J gene is TRBJ2-1, the V gene TRBV11-2; TRBD2 matches at 8 bases. The CDR3 has 14 amino acids. In germline, CDR1 is SGHAT, CDR2 FQNNGV. The CDR3 DNA sequence: TGTGCCAGCAGCCCGGGGGGGGTAGGGGATGAGCGGTTCTTC. The encoded protein is CASSPGGVGDERFF.

CDR3 nucleotides: TGTGCCAGCAGTGACTCGTGGACTAGCCCGAGGAATGAGCAGTTCTTC. It specifies CASSDSWTSPRNEQFF. J is TRBJ2-1 and V is TRBV6-4, with 8 bases aligning to TRBD2. CDR3 length: 16 amino acids. Germline loops: CDR1 MRHNA, CDR2 SNTAGT. With V trimmed by 0 bases and J by 7 bases, 8 bases remained unmatched.

This clonotype was counted a few times. The chain carries TRBV19 and TRBJ2-1; TRBD2 aligns across 13 bases. The V gene's germline CDR1 is LNHDA and CDR2 SQIVND (reference sequence). CDR3 length equals 16 residues. V lost 4 bases to trimming and J lost 2 bases; unmatched junction nucleotides: 2. The DNA of the CDR3 is TGTGCCAGTAGTAGGACTAGCGGGAGTCCCTACAATGAGCAGTTCTTC. It translates to CASSRTSGSPYNEQFF.

The J gene is TRBJ2-5, the V gene TRBV5-1; maybe TRBD2 (6 bases). Germline V gene data show CDR1 as SGHRS and CDR2 as YFSETQ. Trimming pared 0 bases from V and 2 bases from J, leaving 11 bases between. The CDR3 is 15 residues long. CDR3 region: CASSLAGTFQETQYF. The DNA for the CDR3 is TGCGCCAGCAGCTTGGCCGGGACTTTTCAAGAGACCCAGTACTTC.

The chain carries TRBV6-1 and TRBJ2-2; the D is unclear. Germline values: CDR1 MNHNS, CDR2 SASEGT. The CDR3 length is 14 residues. Trimming shortened V by 7 bases and J by 5 bases, and 14 bases separated the two germline ends. CDR3 sequence reads: CASTQITETGELFF. In DNA, the CDR3 is TGTGCCAGCACCCAGATCACAGAAACCGGGGAGCTGTTTTTT.

There are many counts of this clonotype. This chain uses TRBV2 with TRBJ1-1, with D unresolved. Germline lookup yields CDR1 SNHLY and CDR2 FYNNEI. This CDR3 region has 12 residues. V gave up 5 bases and J gave up 9 bases, with 13 bases separating them. The CDR3 nucleotides read TGTGCCAGCAGTAAGACTCAGGAGAAAGCTTTCTTT. Its protein is CASSKTQEKAFF. The complete variable domain, with remaining parts taken from reference TRBV2 and TRBJ1-1, reads EPEVTQTPSHQVTQMGQEVILRCVPISNHLYFYWYRQILGQKVEFLVSFYNNEISEKSEIFDDQFSVERPDGSNFTLKIRSTKLEDSAMYFCASSKTQEKAFFGQGTRLTVV.

This clonotype was detected only a few times. This sequence joins TRBV7-9 and TRBJ1-2, with D possibly being TRBD1 (6 bases). This CDR3 region has 17 residues. The V gene's germline CDR1 is SEHNR and CDR2 FQNEAQ (reference sequence). The V gene lost 5 bases and the J gene lost 1 base, with 20 bases spanning the gap. The CDR3 loop reads CASSRPTGHRFNYGYTF. The DNA for the CDR3 is TGTGCCAGCAGCCGGCCGACAGGTCACCGATTTAACTATGGCTACACCTTC. Full variable domain (outside the CDR3, taken from reference TRBV7-9 and TRBJ1-2): DTGVSQNPRHKITKRGQNVTFRCDPISEHNRLYWYRQTLGQGPEFLTYFQNEAQLEKSRLLSDRFSAERPKGSFSTLEIQRTEQGDSAMYLCASSRPTGHRFNYGYTFGSGTRLTVV.

The chain combines TRBV19 with TRBJ1-1, with TRBD1 matching over 8 bases. The junction had 5 bases not matched to a gene; V was cut back by 7 bases and J by 1 base. Germline assignment: CDR1 LNHDA and CDR2 SQIVND (reference sequence). This CDR3 spans 14 amino acids. The CDR3 loop reads CASIRDRKNTEAFF. Written as DNA, the CDR3 is TGTGCCAGTATCAGGGACAGGAAGAACACTGAAGCTTTCTTT.

This clonotype occurred many times. This CDR3 reads CAGTGAYNEQFF. The CDR3 nucleotides read TGTGCTGGTACGGGGGCCTACAATGAGCAGTTCTTC. The chain joins TRBV30 to TRBJ2-1; TRBD2 might be the D (6 bases). The germline V gene has CDR1 GTSNPN and CDR2 SVGIG (reference sequence). The CDR3 runs 12 residues.